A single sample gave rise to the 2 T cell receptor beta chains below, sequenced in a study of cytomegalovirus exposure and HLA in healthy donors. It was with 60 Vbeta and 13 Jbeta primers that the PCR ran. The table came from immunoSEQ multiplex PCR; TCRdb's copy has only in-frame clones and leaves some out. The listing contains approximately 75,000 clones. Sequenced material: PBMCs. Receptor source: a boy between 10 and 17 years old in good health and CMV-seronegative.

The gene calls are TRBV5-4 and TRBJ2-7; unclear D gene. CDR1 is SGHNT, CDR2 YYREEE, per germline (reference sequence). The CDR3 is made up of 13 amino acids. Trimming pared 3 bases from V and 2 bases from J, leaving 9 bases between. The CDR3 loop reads CASSSEAAYEQYF. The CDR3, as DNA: TGTGCCAGCAGCTCTGAGGCAGCCTACGAGCAGTACTTC. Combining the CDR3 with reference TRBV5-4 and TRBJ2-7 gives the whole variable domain ETGVTQSPTHLIKTRGQQVTLRCSSQSGHNTVSWYQQALGQGPQFIFQYYREEENGRGNFPPRFSGLQFPNYSSELNVNALELDDSALYLCASSSEAAYEQYFGPGTRLTVT.

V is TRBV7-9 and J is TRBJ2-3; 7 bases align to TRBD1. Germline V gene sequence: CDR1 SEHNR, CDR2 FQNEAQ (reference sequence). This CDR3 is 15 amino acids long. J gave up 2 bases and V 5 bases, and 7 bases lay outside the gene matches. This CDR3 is CASSQDRATTDTQYF. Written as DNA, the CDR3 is TGTGCCAGCAGCCAAGACAGGGCGACCACAGATACGCAGTATTTT.